One sample yielded the 14 T cell receptor beta chains listed below, sequenced in a study of PD-L1 blockade in urothelial cancer. The method was immunoSEQ multiplex PCR; TCRdb's version includes in-frame clones alone and lacks a portion of them. The sample consists of tens of thousands of clones, 81% of them appearing once. The specimen comprised PBMCs, sampled around atezolizumab (anti-PD-L1) treatment. These receptors originate from a man between 65 and 79 years old with urothelial cancer.

The V call is TRBV11-1, the J call TRBJ2-5; 11 bases fit TRBD2. The CDR3 has 16 residues. CDR1 SGHAT and CDR2 FQDESV come from the germline V gene (reference sequence). V was clipped by 6 bases and J by 2 bases; unmatched bases: 8. The CDR3 DNA follows: TGTGCCAGCAGTCTGGTAGCGGGAGGGCCACAAGAGACCCAGTACTTC. It codes for CASSLVAGGPQETQYF.

This clone was picked up one time. This chain joins TRBV4-2 and TRBJ1-5; D remains ambiguous. This CDR3 is built from 13 residues. The germline CDR1 and CDR2 sequences are LGHNA and YNFKEQ. V lost 3 bases and J 6 bases, leaving 9 bases between the germline ends. Written as DNA, the CDR3 is TGTGCCAGCAGCCAGACGGAGGGTCAGCCCCAGCATTTT. Its protein is CASSQTEGQPQHF.

The genes are TRBV7-8 and TRBJ2-2, with a possible D match to TRBD2 (7 bases). This CDR3 region has 18 residues. Germline V gives CDR1 SGHVS, CDR2 FQNEAQ. V lost 7 bases and J lost 1, with 22 bases in between. CDR3 sequence: CASNRQRGGTQNTGELFF. The CDR3 DNA sequence: TGTGCCAGCAACCGACAGAGGGGGGGGACTCAGAACACCGGGGAGCTGTTTTTT.

This clone came up a few times. This rearrangement joins TRBV5-4 to TRBJ2-5, with 10 bases identical to TRBD2. This CDR3 spans 16 amino acids. The ends lost 4 bases at V and 2 bases at J; junction bases unmatched: 8. Germline CDR1 reads SGHNT; CDR2 reads YYREEE (reference sequence). The CDR3 loop reads CASSPSRSGRQETQYF. CDR3 DNA sequence: TGTGCCAGCAGCCCTAGTCGTAGCGGGAGGCAAGAGACCCAGTACTTC.

The chain uses TRBV19 and TRBJ2-1; 9 bases are shared with TRBD2. The CDR3 is 15 residues long. Trimming took 6 bases from V and 8 from J; bases not matched to a gene: 11. CDR1 and CDR2 (germline): LNHDA, SQIVND (reference sequence). CDR3 in amino acids: CASSQNAGGPYEQFF. The CDR3 DNA sequence: TGTGCCAGTAGCCAAAACGCGGGAGGGCCCTATGAGCAGTTCTTC.

The chain combines TRBV19 with TRBJ2-3; TRBD2 aligns across 13 bases. This CDR3 comprises 19 residues. The junction had 11 bases not matched to a gene; V was cut back by 5 bases and J by 0 bases. In germline, CDR1 is LNHDA, CDR2 SQIVND (reference sequence). CDR3 protein: CASSRTSGRTYSSTDTQYF. The DNA for the CDR3 is TGTGCCAGTAGTCGGACTAGCGGGAGAACGTATTCTAGCACAGATACGCAGTATTTT.

In this sample, this clone turned up once. This rearrangement joins TRBV7-9 to TRBJ2-5; the D gene is possibly TRBD1 (5 bases). The CDR3 is 13 residues long. Germline CDR1 SEHNR, CDR2 FQNEAQ (reference sequence). V was clipped by 5 bases and J by 3 bases, with 10 bases between them. In DNA, the CDR3 is TGTGCCAGCAGCACGCCAGGGAAAGAGACCCAGTACTTC. It yields the protein CASSTPGKETQYF.

The rearrangement uses TRBV7-6 and TRBJ1-5; D unclear. The ends were cut back, 2 bases at V and 6 bases at J, with 8 bases in the middle. The CDR3 spans 13 residues. CDR1 is SGHVS, CDR2 FNYEAQ, per germline. CDR3 region: CASSLSWAQPQHF. In DNA form, the CDR3 reads TGTGCCAGCAGCTTAAGTTGGGCTCAGCCCCAGCATTTT.

The genes are TRBV25-1 and TRBJ1-2; 9 bases map to TRBD1. Germline CDR1 reads MGHDK; CDR2 reads SYGVNS. The CDR3 consists of 14 residues. Trimming took 2 bases from V and 7 from J; bases not matched to a gene: 5. CDR3 coding DNA: TGTGCCAGCAGTGAACCCGGGACAGGGATTGGCTACACCTTC. Translated: CASSEPGTGIGYTF.

The gene calls are TRBV7-3 and TRBJ2-1; perhaps TRBD1 as D (5 bases). Trimming shortened V by 5 bases and J by 6 bases, and 17 bases separated the two germline ends. The CDR3 contains 15 residues. From germline, CDR1 is SGHTA and CDR2 FQGTGA. The CDR3 DNA follows: TGTGCCAGCAGCCCTATCCCAGGGAATTTCAATGAGCAGTTCTTC. Translation gives CASSPIPGNFNEQFF.

The rearrangement joins TRBV11-2 to TRBJ1-2; TRBD1 matches 7 bases. The junction had 9 bases not matched to a gene; V was cut back by 0 bases and J by 8 bases. This CDR3 has 15 residues. Germline loops: CDR1 SGHAT, CDR2 FQNNGV. This CDR3 reads CASSLDRTGEDGYTF. CDR3 bases: TGTGCCAGCAGCTTAGACCGGACAGGAGAAGACGGCTACACCTTC.

The chain links TRBV29-1 to TRBJ2-7; the match to TRBD1 covers 10 bases. V was pared by 6 bases and J by 4 bases, with 9 bases of the junction left unmatched. The CDR3 has 14 amino acids. From germline, CDR1 is SQVTM and CDR2 ANQGSEA. Written as DNA, the CDR3 is TGCAGCGTAGAACCGGGACAGGGGTCGTACGAGCAGTACTTC. Amino acid sequence: CSVEPGQGSYEQYF.

The chain links TRBV6-1 to TRBJ2-1, with D perhaps TRBD2 (6 bases). The CDR3 totals 13 residues. Germline V gene data show CDR1 as MNHNS and CDR2 as SASEGT. V dropped 4 bases and J dropped 6 bases, with 10 bases sitting between them. CDR3 in DNA: TGTGCCAGCAGTGGGGAGGTATCCAATGAGCAGTTCTTC. This codes for CASSGEVSNEQFF.

This chain links TRBV13 with TRBJ2-2, with TRBD2 matching over 10 bases. The CDR3 runs 16 residues. CDR1 and CDR2 from the germline V gene are PRHDT and FYEKMQ (reference sequence). The J segment lost 2 bases and the V segment lost 4 bases, leaving 4 bases of the junction unmatched. As DNA, the CDR3 is TGTGCCAGCAGCTGGACTAGCGGAGACAACACCGGGGAGCTGTTTTTT. This codes for CASSWTSGDNTGELFF. The full variable domain, completed using reference TRBV13 and TRBJ2-2, is AAGVIQSPRHLIKEKRETATLKCYPIPRHDTVYWYQQGPGQDPQFLISFYEKMQSDKGSIPDRFSAQQFSDYHSELNMSSLELGDSALYFCASSWTSGDNTGELFFGEGSRLTVL.